The clone carrying this T cell receptor beta chain was recorded once. The data belong to a study of blood T cell repertoires in COVID-19. Study details: PBMCs, B-cell-depleted T cells, or T cells were the source of the cDNA or gDNA that made up the material.

This CDR3 is built from 12 residues. Germline assignment: CDR1 MDHEN and CDR2 SYDVKM. Trimming stripped 1 base from V and 5 bases from J, with 5 bases between. The authors' processing: By means of reference gene primer amplification, nucleated cell counts were estimated. TCRdb's copy holds only in-frame clones and misses some; the assay was immunoSEQ multiplex PCR. V and J calls and clone size are copied from that table; D and trimming were computed from the DNA. The data hold under 300,000 clones, with about 86% observed a single time. This receptor was identified in a woman in her 70s with COVID-19, enrolled during active disease. The material sequenced was peripheral blood. The genes are TRBV28 and TRBJ1-2; D might be TRBD1 (5 bases). The DNA for the CDR3 is TGTGCCAGCAGTTTATCAGGGTATGGCTACACCTTC. It is translated as CASSLSGYGYTF.